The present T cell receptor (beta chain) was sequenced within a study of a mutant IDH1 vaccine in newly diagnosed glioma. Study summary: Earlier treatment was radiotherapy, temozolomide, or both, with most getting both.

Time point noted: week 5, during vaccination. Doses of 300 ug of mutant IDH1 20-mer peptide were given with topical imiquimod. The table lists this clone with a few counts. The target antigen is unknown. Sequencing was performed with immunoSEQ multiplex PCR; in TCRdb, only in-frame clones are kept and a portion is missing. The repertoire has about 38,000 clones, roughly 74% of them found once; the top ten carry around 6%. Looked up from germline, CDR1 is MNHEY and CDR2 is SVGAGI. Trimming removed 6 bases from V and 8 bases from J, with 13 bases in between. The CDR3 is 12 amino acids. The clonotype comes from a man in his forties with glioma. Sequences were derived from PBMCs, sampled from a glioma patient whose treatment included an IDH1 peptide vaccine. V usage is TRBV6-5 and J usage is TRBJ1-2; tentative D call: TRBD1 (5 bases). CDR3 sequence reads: CASRRDQGGYTF. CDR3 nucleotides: TGTGCCAGCAGGAGGGATCAGGGCGGCTACACCTTC.